A selection of T cell receptor beta chains follows, all from one sample in a study of cytomegalovirus exposure and HLA in healthy donors. The protocol was immunoSEQ multiplex PCR, while the TCRdb copy is restricted to in-frame clones and leaves out a portion. The sample gives roughly 260,000 clones, about 90% of which show up once; 0.37% is in the top ten. The sequenced sample was PBMCs. The origin of the receptors is a woman in her late teens or twenties in good health and CMV-seronegative. CDR3s include the opening cysteine and the closing phenylalanine or tryptophan. Fields, in order: V gene, J gene, clone size, D gene, CDR3 DNA, CDR3 protein. A D gene is named only where the DNA matches it firmly. Not all rows give a size; the values are once, few, many and, for expanded clones, a class.

>TRBV27|TRBJ1-2|-|TRBD1
TGTGCCAGCAGTTCGGGACAGGGAGGGCTAGGCTATGGCTACACCTTC
CASSSGQGGLGYGYTF
>TRBV5-4|TRBJ1-4|once|-
TGTGCCAGCAGCCTCAGCGGGGGGTCTAATGAAAAACTGTTTTTT
CASSLSGGSNEKLFF
>TRBV7-9|TRBJ1-2|-|-
TGTGCCAGCAGCCAGGAACTAAGAGGGAATGGCTACACCTTC
CASSQELRGNGYTF
>TRBV6-5|TRBJ1-1|-|TRBD1
TGTGCCAGCACACGGACAGGGGACACTGAAGCTTTCTTT
CASTRTGDTEAFF
>TRBV7-3|TRBJ1-1|-|-
TGTGCCAGCAGCTTAAATGGCAGGGGGAACACTGAAGCTTTCTTT
CASSLNGRGNTEAFF
>TRBV5-4|TRBJ1-1|-|TRBD1
TGTGCCAGCAGCTTGGGACAGGGCATGAACACTGAAGCTTTCTTT
CASSLGQGMNTEAFF
>TRBV9|TRBJ2-1|-|-
TGTGCCAGCAGCGTAGCTGAGCGGGCGAGCTCCTACAATGAGCAGTTCTTC
CASSVAERASSYNEQFF
>TRBV4-1|TRBJ2-1|-|TRBD1
TGCGCCAGCAGCCAATGGGACAGGGGCGATGAGCAGTTCTTC
CASSQWDRGDEQFF
>TRBV30|TRBJ1-2|-|TRBD1
TGTGCCTGCGGACAGGGTGACTATGGCTACACCTTC
CACGQGDYGYTF
>TRBV4-1|TRBJ1-3|-|-
TGCGCCAGCAGCAGAGGTTCCGGCAGGGTAAGCTCTGGAAACACCATATATTTT
CASSRGSGRVSSGNTIYF
>TRBV15|TRBJ2-3|once|-
TGTGCCACCAGCAGAGATTCCGGCGGCCGCACAGATACGCAGTATTTT
CATSRDSGGRTDTQYF
>TRBV29-1|TRBJ2-7|-|TRBD1
TGCAGCGTTGCGGGGACAGGGGACGAGCAGTACTTC
CSVAGTGDEQYF